These 11 T cell receptor beta chains were all obtained from the same sample, sequenced in a study of cytomegalovirus exposure and HLA in healthy donors. The PCR used 60 Vbeta and 13 Jbeta primers. Measured with immunoSEQ multiplex PCR; TCRdb has only the in-frame clones, and not every one. The table includes about 160,000 clones, approximately 79% detected once. Sequences were obtained from PBMCs. These receptors were taken from a middle-aged man in good health and CMV-seropositive.

This chain uses TRBV4-3 with TRBJ1-2, with D perhaps matching TRBD1 (6 bases). Trimming pared 0 bases from V and 7 bases from J, leaving 9 bases between. The CDR3 consists of 13 residues. Germline CDR1 is LGHNA and CDR2 is YSLEER. In DNA form, the CDR3 reads TGCGCCAGCAGCCAAGATAAAGGGGGTGGCTACACCTTC. Protein: CASSQDKGGGYTF.

In this sample, this clone turned up once. This specimen includes other DNA sequences encoding the same CDR3. The rearrangement uses TRBV9 and TRBJ2-7, with 9 bases identical to TRBD1. This CDR3 is 14 amino acids long. Trimming cost V 4 bases and J 7 bases; bases outside gene matches: 9. Germline CDR1 reads SGDLS; CDR2 reads YYNGEE. The CDR3 reads CASSPRGQGQEQYF. As DNA, the CDR3 is TGTGCCAGCAGCCCGAGGGGACAGGGCCAGGAGCAGTACTTC.

The sample holds a few counts of this clone. The CDR3, as DNA: TGTGCCAGCAGTTTAGGGACAGCGAACACCGGGGAGCTGTTTTTT. It encodes CASSLGTANTGELFF. The chain joins TRBV27 to TRBJ2-2, with 7 bases fitting TRBD1. The ends lost 2 bases at V and 0 bases at J; junction bases unmatched: 0. Looked up from germline, CDR1 is MNHEY and CDR2 is SMNVEV (reference sequence). The length of the CDR3 is 15 residues.

The chain combines TRBV9 with TRBJ2-5; D is ambiguous. This CDR3 is built from 14 residues. Trimming stripped 0 bases from V and 2 bases from J, with 8 bases between. CDR1 and CDR2 from the germline V gene are SGDLS and YYNGEE. CDR3 in amino acids: CASSVGREQETQYF. Here the CDR3 DNA reads TGTGCCAGCAGCGTAGGAAGAGAGCAAGAGACCCAGTACTTC. The full variable domain, rest sourced from reference TRBV9 and TRBJ2-5, is DSGVTQTPKHLITATGQRVTLRCSPRSGDLSVYWYQQSLDQGLQFLIQYYNGEERAKGNILERFSAQQFPDLHSELNLSSLELGDSALYFCASSVGREQETQYFGPGTRLLVL.

There are a few counts of this clone. Additional DNA sequences in this sample encode the identical CDR3. The V call is TRBV19, the J call TRBJ1-3, with D unresolved. Germline CDR1 LNHDA, CDR2 SQIVND (reference sequence). The germline V and J ends were trimmed by 6 bases and 0 bases, with 6 bases remaining between them. The CDR3 loop spans 13 amino acids. CDR3 protein: CASRQVSGNTIYF. DNA of the CDR3: TGTGCCAGTAGGCAGGTCTCTGGAAACACCATATATTTT.

The gene calls are TRBV11-2 and TRBJ2-7; 11 bases map to TRBD1. This CDR3 spans 13 amino acids. Looked up from germline, CDR1 is SGHAT and CDR2 is FQNNGV. The V gene end was trimmed by 5 bases and the J gene end by 5 bases; junction bases not matched to a gene: 2. In nucleotides, the CDR3 is TGTGCCAGCAGCAGGGACAGGGGGAACGAGCAGTACTTC. Amino acid sequence: CASSRDRGNEQYF.

The chain has TRBV5-4 and TRBJ2-7; tentative D call: TRBD2 (5 bases). This CDR3 has 14 residues. Looked up from germline, CDR1 is SGHNT and CDR2 is YYREEE (reference sequence). V was shortened by 2 bases and J by 3 bases, with 12 bases between the two germline ends. DNA for the CDR3: TGTGCCAGCAGCTTAGGCGGAGGCTACTACGAGCAGTACTTC. It is translated as CASSLGGGYYEQYF.

This clone was seen more than once but under ten times. The CDR3 nucleotides are TGCGCCAGCAGCTTGGTGACAGGGGGTAACTACGAGCAGTACTTC. Protein: CASSLVTGGNYEQYF. The J gene is TRBJ2-7, the V gene TRBV5-1, with 9 bases identical to TRBD1. The ends lost 0 bases at V and 3 bases at J; junction bases unmatched: 4. Germline assignment: CDR1 SGHRS and CDR2 YFSETQ. This CDR3 spans 15 amino acids.

The genes are TRBV27 and TRBJ2-7; 10 bases align to TRBD1. Germline V CDR1 and CDR2: MNHEY, SMNVEV (reference sequence). The CDR3 spans 16 residues. Trimming cost V 3 bases and J 2 bases; bases outside gene matches: 7. CDR3 region: CASSFRPGTGAYEQYF. The CDR3 nucleotides are TGTGCCAGCAGTTTCCGCCCCGGGACAGGGGCCTACGAGCAGTACTTC.

The rearrangement uses TRBV7-2 and TRBJ2-7, with 7 bases identical to TRBD2. The CDR3 extends over 15 amino acids. Germline V gene data show CDR1 as SGHTA and CDR2 as FQGNSA. V shed 5 bases, J shed 0 bases, and the junction held 7 bases outside the gene matches. The CDR3 region has the DNA TGTGCCAGCAGCGCCCAGGGAGGGCTCTCCTACGAGCAGTACTTC. It is translated as CASSAQGGLSYEQYF.

The chain recombines TRBV6-5 with TRBJ2-2; TRBD1 matches at 7 bases. The J segment lost 7 bases and the V segment lost 6 bases, leaving 8 bases of the junction unmatched. The CDR3 has 14 residues. CDR1 MNHEY and CDR2 SVGAGI come from the germline V gene. CDR3 residues: CASRAGTEVGELFF. The CDR3 DNA reads as TGTGCCAGCAGAGCCGGGACAGAGGTCGGGGAGCTGTTTTTT.